This T cell receptor beta chain was captured in a study of CD8 T cells in Susac syndrome. Reverse transcription of about 0.5 to 1 ug RNA was carried out with random hexamers. MiXCR, applied by TCRdb to the immunoSEQ multiplex PCR reads, yields one record per CDR3 protein. The table records over 150,000 distinct CDR3 sequences, roughly 96% of them present only once. There are 14 residues in the CDR3. V dropped 2 bases and J dropped 2 bases, with 13 bases sitting between them. Per the germline V gene, CDR1 is SQVTM and CDR2 is ANQGSEA. The multiple sclerosis control group consisted of treatment-naive patients whose relapsing-remitting disease, which was either stable or active, fulfilled revised McDonald criteria.

V gene TRBV29-1 combines with J gene TRBJ2-7, with unresolved D. The sample comprised CD4+ T cells from PBMCs. This sequence was found in a human donor with multiple sclerosis. The CDR3 sequence: CSVERPDSPYEQYF. The CDR3 coding sequence is TGCAGCGTTGAACGGCCAGACTCTCCCTACGAGCAGTACTTC.